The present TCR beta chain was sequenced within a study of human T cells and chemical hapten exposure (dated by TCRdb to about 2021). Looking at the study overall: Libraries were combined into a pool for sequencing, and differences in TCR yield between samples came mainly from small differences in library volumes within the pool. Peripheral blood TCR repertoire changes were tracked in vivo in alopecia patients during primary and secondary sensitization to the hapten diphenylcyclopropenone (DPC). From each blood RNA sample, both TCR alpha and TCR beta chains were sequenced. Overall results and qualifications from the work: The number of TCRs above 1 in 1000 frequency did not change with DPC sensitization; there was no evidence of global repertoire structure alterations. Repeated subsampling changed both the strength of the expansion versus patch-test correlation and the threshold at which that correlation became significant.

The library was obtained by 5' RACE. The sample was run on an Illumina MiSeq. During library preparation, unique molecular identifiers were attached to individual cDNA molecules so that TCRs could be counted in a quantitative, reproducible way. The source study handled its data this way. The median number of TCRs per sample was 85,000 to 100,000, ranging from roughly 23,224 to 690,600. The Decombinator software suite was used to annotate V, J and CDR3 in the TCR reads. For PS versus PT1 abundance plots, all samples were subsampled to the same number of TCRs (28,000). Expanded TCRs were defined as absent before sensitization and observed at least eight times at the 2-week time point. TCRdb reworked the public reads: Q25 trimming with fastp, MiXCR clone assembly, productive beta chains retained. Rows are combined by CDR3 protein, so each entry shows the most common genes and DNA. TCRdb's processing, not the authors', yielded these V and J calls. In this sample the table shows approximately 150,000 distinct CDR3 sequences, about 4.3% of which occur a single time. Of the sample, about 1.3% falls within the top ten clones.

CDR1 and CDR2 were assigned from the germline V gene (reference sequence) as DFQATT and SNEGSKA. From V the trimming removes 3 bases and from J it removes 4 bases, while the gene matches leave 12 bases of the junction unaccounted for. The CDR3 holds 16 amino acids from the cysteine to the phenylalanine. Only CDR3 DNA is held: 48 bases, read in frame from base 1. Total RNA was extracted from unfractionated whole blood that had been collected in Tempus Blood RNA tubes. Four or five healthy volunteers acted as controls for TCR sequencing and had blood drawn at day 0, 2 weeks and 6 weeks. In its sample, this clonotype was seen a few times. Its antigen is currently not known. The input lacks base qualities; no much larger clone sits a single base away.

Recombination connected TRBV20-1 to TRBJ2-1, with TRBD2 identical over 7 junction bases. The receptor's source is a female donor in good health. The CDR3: CSASPSSGVGYNEQFF. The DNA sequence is TGCAGTGCTAGTCCCTCAAGCGGGGTTGGGTACAATGAGCAGTTCTTC.